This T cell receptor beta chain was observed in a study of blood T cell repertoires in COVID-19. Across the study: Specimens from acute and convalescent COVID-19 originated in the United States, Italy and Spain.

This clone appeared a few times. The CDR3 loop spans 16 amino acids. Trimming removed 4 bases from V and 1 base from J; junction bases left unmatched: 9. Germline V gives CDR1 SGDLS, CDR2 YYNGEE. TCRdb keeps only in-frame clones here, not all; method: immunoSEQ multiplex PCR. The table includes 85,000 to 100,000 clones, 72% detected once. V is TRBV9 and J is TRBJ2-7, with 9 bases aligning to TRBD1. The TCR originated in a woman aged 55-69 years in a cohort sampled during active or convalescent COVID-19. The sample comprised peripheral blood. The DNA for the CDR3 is TGTGCCAGCAGCAAAGGACAGGGGCGTCTTTCCTACGAGCAGTACTTC. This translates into CASSKGQGRLSYEQYF.